Listed below are T cell receptor beta chains from one sample, sequenced in a study of T cell repertoires in cytomegalovirus infection. Their recognized antigens are unknown. TCRdb fed the reads into MiXCR, producing one record per CDR3 protein. In the table there are approximately 910,000 distinct CDR3 sequences, about 33% of which are singletons. This material consisted of cultured CD8+ T cells from PBMCs, taken from culture after CMV antigen stimulation. The receptors were sampled from a human donor in good health (CMV status not recorded). Some clones in this sample may be carry-over from other donors' samples. CDR3s leave out the opening cysteine and the closing phenylalanine or tryptophan. Each record gives: V gene, J gene, D gene, CDR3 protein. The D gene is left open where the match is weak.

TRBV6-6	TRBJ2-7	.	ASSPKPVGSEQY
TRBV6-5	TRBJ2-7	.	ASSANSAYEQY
TRBV5-1	TRBJ2-2	.	ASSSGGTATGELF
TRBV12-5	TRBJ2-7	.	ASGYGGEQY
TRBV19	TRBJ1-1	.	ASTSLRMNTEAF
TRBV27	TRBJ2-1	.	ASSKQGREQF
TRBV7-6	TRBJ2-3	TRBD2	ASSKLAGYTDTQY
TRBV7-2	TRBJ2-5	.	ASSSDFGEETQY
TRBV6-2/TRBV6-3	TRBJ2-2	TRBD1	ASSYRDRATGELF
TRBV24-1	TRBJ2-3	.	ATSRGTDTQY
TRBV10-3	TRBJ1-3	.	AISENGNTIY
TRBV27	TRBJ1-5	TRBD1	ASSWGTAGQPQH
TRBV28	TRBJ1-3	.	ASSLTGDLGSGNTIY
TRBV7-8	TRBJ2-7	.	ASSFWGAPTYEQY
TRBV12-5	TRBJ2-1	.	ASGPVGDNEQF
TRBV20-1	TRBJ1-1	TRBD1	SAPDRGQDTEAF
TRBV11-3	TRBJ2-5	TRBD2	ASSLRRGSQETQY
TRBV7-9	TRBJ2-1	.	ASRYPGENEQF
TRBV7-9	TRBJ1-1	.	ASTPGNEAF
TRBV27	TRBJ1-1	.	ASRPREGNTEAF
TRBV4-3	TRBJ1-1	.	AGSQEWVYNTEAF
TRBV7-9	TRBJ2-7	.	ASSSLAAVSYEQY
TRBV4-2	TRBJ2-3	.	ASSQPLSTDTQY
TRBV29-1	TRBJ2-2	.	SVGEQAGTGELF
TRBV7-3	TRBJ1-2	.	ASTTPGPKYGYT
TRBV29-1	TRBJ2-1	TRBD2	SAAGGVYNEQF
TRBV7-6	TRBJ2-2	.	ASSPRQFREVGELF
TRBV12-3/TRBV12-4	TRBJ2-3	TRBD2	ASSFWTSIRGADTQY
TRBV27	TRBJ1-2	.	ASAFSAGGPYGYT
TRBV12-3/TRBV12-4	TRBJ1-5	TRBD1	ASSLPGQGANQPQH
TRBV2	TRBJ1-2	.	ASRDGLGYT
TRBV2	TRBJ1-1	.	ASKGGYAF
TRBV7-4	TRBJ2-3	TRBD1	ASSQRTGRECDTQY
TRBV11-2	TRBJ2-5	.	ASSPTRVLQETQY
TRBV11-2	TRBJ2-3	.	ASSSRLGASTDTQY
TRBV6-1	TRBJ2-5	.	ASSEATAQETQY
TRBV7-8	TRBJ1-2	.	ASSSELGTNYGYT
TRBV7-6	TRBJ2-7	.	ASSSNRGHLYEQY
TRBV7-9	TRBJ2-1	.	ASSSSFFGGLYNEQF
TRBV6-1	TRBJ1-2	.	ASRTQLTGSYGYT
TRBV27	TRBJ2-3	.	ASSSLISGTGITDTQY